Listed below are T cell receptor beta chains from one sample, sequenced in a study of cytomegalovirus exposure and HLA in healthy donors. Sequenced by immunoSEQ multiplex PCR; TCRdb stores in-frame clones only, minus some. Here the sample spans around 99,000 clones, about 74% being singletons. What was sequenced was PBMCs. The receptors derive from a woman in her forties in good health and CMV-seropositive. Both conserved end residues are part of each CDR3. The order of the fields is J gene, V gene, CDR3 length, D gene, clone size, CDR3 DNA, CDR3 protein. A D gene is named only where the DNA matches it firmly. Size values are once, few and many counts, or a class for expanded clones, and some rows have none.

TRBJ2-3 | TRBV7-9 | 11 | . | once | TGTGCCAGCAGCCAGGCGGATACGCAGTATTTT | CASSQADTQYF
TRBJ1-1 | TRBV5-1 | 11 | TRBD1 | . | TGCGCCAGCAGCCGGGACAGGGAAGCTTTCTTT | CASSRDREAFF
TRBJ1-1 | TRBV10-3 | 18 | . | few | . | CAISTSDRGWNMNTEAFF
TRBJ2-1 | TRBV5-1 | 15 | TRBD2 | . | TGCGCCAGCAGCGCGGGAGTCCGATCGGGACGTGAGCAGTTCTTC | CASSAGVRSGREQFF
TRBJ2-7 | TRBV5-1 | 12 | TRBD1 | . | TGCGCCAGCAGGGGACAGATGTACGAGCAGTACTTC | CASRGQMYEQYF
TRBJ1-2 | TRBV6-1 | 12 | TRBD1 | few | TGTGCCAGCAGCGGACAGGGTTGGGGCTACACCTTC | CASSGQGWGYTF
TRBJ2-7 | TRBV7-9 | 12 | TRBD1 | . | TGTGCCAGCAGCCCAGACAGGGTCGAGCAGTACTTC | CASSPDRVEQYF
TRBJ1-2 | TRBV5-8 | 14 | . | . | TGTGCCAGCAGCTTATTTCAGTCTAACTATGGCTACACCTTC | CASSLFQSNYGYTF
TRBJ2-1 | TRBV5-1 | 15 | TRBD2 | . | TGCGCCAGCAGCTGGGCTAGCGGGGTGTACAATGAGCAGTTCTTC | CASSWASGVYNEQFF
TRBJ1-2 | TRBV10-3 | 17 | TRBD1 | . | TGTGCCATCAGTGCTGGGACAGGGTCCGGGAGGGGATATGGCTACACCTTC | CAISAGTGSGRGYGYTF
TRBJ1-1 | TRBV5-3 | 15 | . | once | TGTGCCAGAAGCCCCCTCGGCCTAGGAAACACTGAAGCTTTCTTT | CARSPLGLGNTEAFF
TRBJ1-6 | TRBV4-1 | 14 | . | few | TGCGCCAGCAGCCAAGTTCCTAGAAGTTCACCCCTCCACTTT | CASSQVPRSSPLHF
TRBJ2-5 | TRBV9 | 16 | TRBD2 | . | TGTGCCAGCAGCCCGAGGACTAGCGGCAGCCAAGAGACCCAGTACTTC | CASSPRTSGSQETQYF
TRBJ2-5 | TRBV6-6 | 15 | TRBD1 | . | TGTGCCAGCAGTTACCCACTAACAGGGGGGGAGACCCAGTACTTC | CASSYPLTGGETQYF
TRBJ1-4 | TRBV5-4 | 16 | TRBD1 | . | TGTGCCAGCAGCTCCCCCCGACAGGGTTCGAAGGAAAAACTGTTTTTT | CASSSPRQGSKEKLFF
TRBJ2-1 | TRBV19 | 14 | TRBD1 | . | TGTGCCAGTAGCCTTAGAAGGACAGGGAATGAGCAGTTCTTC | CASSLRRTGNEQFF
TRBJ2-1 | TRBV5-1 | 15 | . | once | TGCGCCAGCAGTAGGGACTCCAGCTCCTACAATGAGCAGTTCTTC | CASSRDSSSYNEQFF
TRBJ1-5 | TRBV7-8 | 16 | . | few | TGTGCCAGCAGCCTTGGACAGAAGAATAGCAATCAGCCCCAGCATTTT | CASSLGQKNSNQPQHF
TRBJ2-5 | TRBV30 | 15 | . | few | TGTGCCTGGAGTGTGGGCCGGAGGGTGGCAGAGACCCAGTACTTC | CAWSVGRRVAETQYF
TRBJ2-2 | TRBV7-6 | 16 | TRBD2 | . | TGTGCCAGCAGCTTATTGGCGGGGGAGAACACCGGGGAGCTGTTTTTT | CASSLLAGENTGELFF
TRBJ1-3 | TRBV6-6 | 16 | . | . | TGTGCCAGCAGGCTCCCGGGACTCCTAGAAGGAAACACCATATATTTT | CASRLPGLLEGNTIYF
TRBJ2-2 | TRBV7-2 | 13 | . | . | TGTGCCAGCAGCTTACGAGGTACCGGGGAGCTGTTTTTT | CASSLRGTGELFF
TRBJ2-5 | TRBV25-1 | 16 | . | . | TGTGCCAGCAGTGAATCCCGATCGATGAGTCGAGAGACCCAGTACTTC | CASSESRSMSRETQYF
TRBJ2-2 | TRBV27 | 18 | TRBD2 | . | TGTGCCAGCAGTTTAGGTCGGGGAGCGGGGGGTCCGGGCGGGGAGCTGTTTTTT | CASSLGRGAGGPGGELFF
TRBJ1-3 | TRBV30 | 14 | TRBD1 | . | TGTGCCTGGAGTCCTACAGGGGTTGGAAACACCATATATTTT | CAWSPTGVGNTIYF
TRBJ2-7 | TRBV4-2 | 15 | TRBD2 | few | TGTGCCAGCAGTCTTTGGGGGAGCGGGAACTACGAGCAGTACTTC | CASSLWGSGNYEQYF
TRBJ2-3 | TRBV7-9 | 15 | . | . | TGTGCCAGCAGCTTTCTTACAGGTAGCACAGATACGCAGTATTTT | CASSFLTGSTDTQYF
TRBJ1-3 | TRBV5-1 | 14 | TRBD1 | . | TGCGCCAGCAGGGGACAGTTTTCGGGAAACACCATATATTTT | CASRGQFSGNTIYF
TRBJ1-2 | TRBV4-3 | 15 | TRBD1 | . | TGCGCCAGCAGCCAAGGGTCCAGGGGGCGCGGGGGCTACACCTTC | CASSQGSRGRGGYTF
TRBJ2-3 | TRBV5-1 | 16 | TRBD1 | . | TGCGCCAGCAGCCCGGGACAGAGCCTTAGGACAGATACGCAGTATTTT | CASSPGQSLRTDTQYF
TRBJ2-7 | TRBV20-1 | 11 | . | . | TGCAGTGCTAGAAAGGGGTGGGAGCAGTACTTC | CSARKGWEQYF
TRBJ2-4 | TRBV7-2 | 15 | . | few | TGTGCCAGCAGCTTAAGCACCGGGAACAAAAACATTCAGTACTTC | CASSLSTGNKNIQYF
TRBJ2-3 | TRBV11-2 | 17 | . | . | TGTGCCAGCAGCTTAGTACGGGGGAGCCCTAGCACAGATACGCAGTATTTT | CASSLVRGSPSTDTQYF
TRBJ1-1 | TRBV10-3 | 14 | . | . | TGTGCCATCAGGAGTACAGGGATGAACACTGAAGCTTTCTTT | CAIRSTGMNTEAFF
TRBJ1-2 | TRBV6-5 | 16 | TRBD1 | few | TGTGCCAGCAGTTACATCACAGGGGGCCCAAACTATGGCTACACCTTC | CASSYITGGPNYGYTF
TRBJ2-2 | TRBV25-1 | 16 | TRBD2 | . | TGTGCCAGCAGTGAATATATTCGGGGGGGAACCGGGGAGCTGTTTTTT | CASSEYIRGGTGELFF